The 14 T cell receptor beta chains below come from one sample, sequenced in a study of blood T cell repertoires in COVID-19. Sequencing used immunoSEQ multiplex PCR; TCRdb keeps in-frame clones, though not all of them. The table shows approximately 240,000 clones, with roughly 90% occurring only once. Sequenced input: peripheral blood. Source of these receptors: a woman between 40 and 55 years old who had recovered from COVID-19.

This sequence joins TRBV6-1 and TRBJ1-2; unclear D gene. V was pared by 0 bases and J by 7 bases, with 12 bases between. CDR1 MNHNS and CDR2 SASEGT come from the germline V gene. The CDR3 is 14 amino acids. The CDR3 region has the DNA TGTGCCAGCAGTGAAGCCCCCCTCACCGGTGGCTACACCTTC. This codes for CASSEAPLTGGYTF.

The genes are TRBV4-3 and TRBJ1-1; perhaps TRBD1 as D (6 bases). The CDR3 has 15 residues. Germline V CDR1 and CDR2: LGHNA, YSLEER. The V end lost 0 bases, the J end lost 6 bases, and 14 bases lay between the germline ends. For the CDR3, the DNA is TGCGCCAGCAGCCAAGATGCGACAGGCGTCTCTGAAGCTTTCTTT. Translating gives CASSQDATGVSEAFF.

The CDR3 reads CAWGQGGYTF. For the CDR3, the DNA is TGTGCCTGGGGACAGGGCGGCTACACCTTC. This chain joins TRBV30 and TRBJ1-2; TRBD1 matches at 8 bases. V lost 5 bases and J lost 8; bases outside the gene matches: 1. CDR1 is GTSNPN and CDR2 is SVGIG in the germline V gene (reference sequence). The CDR3 extends over 10 amino acids.

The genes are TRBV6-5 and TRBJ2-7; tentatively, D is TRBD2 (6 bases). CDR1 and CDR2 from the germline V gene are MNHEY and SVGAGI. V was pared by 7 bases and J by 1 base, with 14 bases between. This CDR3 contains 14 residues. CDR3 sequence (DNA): TGTGCCAGCAACACCGGGACTCTATCCTACGAGCAGTACTTC. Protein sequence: CASNTGTLSYEQYF.

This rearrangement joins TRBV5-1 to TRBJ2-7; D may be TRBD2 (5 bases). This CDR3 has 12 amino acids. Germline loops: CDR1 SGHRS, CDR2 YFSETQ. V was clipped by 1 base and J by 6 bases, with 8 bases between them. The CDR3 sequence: CASSLFSAEQYF. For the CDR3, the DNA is TGCGCCAGCAGCTTGTTTAGCGCCGAGCAGTACTTC.

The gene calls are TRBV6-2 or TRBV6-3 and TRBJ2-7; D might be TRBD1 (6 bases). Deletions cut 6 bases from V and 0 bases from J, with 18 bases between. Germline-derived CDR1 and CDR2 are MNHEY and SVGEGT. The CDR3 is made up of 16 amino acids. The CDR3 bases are TGTGCCAGCAGCCTCCGCTGGACAGCTAGCTCCTACGAGCAGTACTTC. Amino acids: CASSLRWTASSYEQYF.

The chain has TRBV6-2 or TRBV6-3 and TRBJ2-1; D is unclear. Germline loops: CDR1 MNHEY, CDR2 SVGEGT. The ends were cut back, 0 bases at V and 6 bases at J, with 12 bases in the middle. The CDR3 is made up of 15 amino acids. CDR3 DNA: TGTGCCAGCAGTTACTCTTCGGGTTCCCCCAATGAGCAGTTCTTC. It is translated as CASSYSSGSPNEQFF.

CDR3: CASSLERERSTDTQYF. The DNA for the CDR3 is TGTGCCAGCAGCCTCGAGCGGGAGCGAAGCACAGATACGCAGTATTTT. This chain joins TRBV14 and TRBJ2-3; the match to TRBD2 covers 8 bases. From germline, CDR1 is SGHDN and CDR2 FVKESK. V gave up 4 bases and J gave up 0 bases; unmatched junction bases: 6. The CDR3 sequence is 16 residues long.

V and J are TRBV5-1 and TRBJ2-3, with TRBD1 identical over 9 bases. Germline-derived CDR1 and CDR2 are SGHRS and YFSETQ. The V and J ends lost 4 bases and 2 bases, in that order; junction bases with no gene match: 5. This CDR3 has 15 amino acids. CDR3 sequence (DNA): TGCGCCAGCAGCCCCACAGGGGGCCCCACAGATACGCAGTATTTT. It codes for CASSPTGGPTDTQYF.

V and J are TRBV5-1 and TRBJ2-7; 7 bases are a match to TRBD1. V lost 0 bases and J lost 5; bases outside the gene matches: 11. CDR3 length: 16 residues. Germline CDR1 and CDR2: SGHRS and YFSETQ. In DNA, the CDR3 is TGCGCCAGCAGCTTGGCGGTGACAGGGCTTGGCCACGAGCAGTACTTC. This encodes CASSLAVTGLGHEQYF.

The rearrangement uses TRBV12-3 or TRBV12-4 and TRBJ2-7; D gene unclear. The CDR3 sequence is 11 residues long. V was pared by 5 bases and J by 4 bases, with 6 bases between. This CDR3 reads CASSRFYEQYF. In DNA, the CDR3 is TGTGCCAGCAGTCGTTTTTACGAGCAGTACTTC.

CDR3 DNA: TGTGCCAGCAGCCTCATCGGACAGTCTGAAGCTTTCTTT. Its translation is CASSLIGQSEAFF. V and J are TRBV7-2 and TRBJ1-1; D may be TRBD1 (6 bases). Trimming stripped 5 bases from V and 6 bases from J, with 13 bases between. Germline-derived CDR1 and CDR2 are SGHTA and FQGNSA. The CDR3 extends over 13 amino acids.

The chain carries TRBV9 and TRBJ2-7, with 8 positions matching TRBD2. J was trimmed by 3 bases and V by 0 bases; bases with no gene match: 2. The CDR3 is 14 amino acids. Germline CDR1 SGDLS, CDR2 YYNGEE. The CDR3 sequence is CASSVVGTSYEQYF. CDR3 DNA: TGTGCCAGCAGCGTAGTCGGGACTAGCTACGAGCAGTACTTC.

As DNA, the CDR3 is TGTGCCAGTAGTAACCTCGGGGGGCCAATGAATTCACCCCTCCACTTT. Its protein is CASSNLGGPMNSPLHF. This chain links TRBV19 with TRBJ1-6; perhaps TRBD1 as D (6 bases). The CDR3 is 16 amino acids. Germline values: CDR1 LNHDA, CDR2 SQIVND (reference sequence). Trimming removed 4 bases at V and 7 bases at J, with 17 bases between.